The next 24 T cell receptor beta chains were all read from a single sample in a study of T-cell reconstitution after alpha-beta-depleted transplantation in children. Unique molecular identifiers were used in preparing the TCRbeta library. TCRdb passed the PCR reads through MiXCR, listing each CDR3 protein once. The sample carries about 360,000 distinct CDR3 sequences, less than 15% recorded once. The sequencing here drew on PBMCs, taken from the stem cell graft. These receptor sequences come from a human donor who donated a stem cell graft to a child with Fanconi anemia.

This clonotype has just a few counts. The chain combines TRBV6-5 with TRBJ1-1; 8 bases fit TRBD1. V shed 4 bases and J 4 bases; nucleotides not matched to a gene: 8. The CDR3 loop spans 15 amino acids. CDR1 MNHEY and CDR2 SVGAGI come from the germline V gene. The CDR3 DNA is TGTGCCAGCAGTTTCAAGGGGACAGGTGTCACTGAAGCTTTCTTT. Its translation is CASSFKGTGVTEAFF.

The CDR3 DNA follows: TGCGCCAGCACAGGGACAGGGGAGACTAACACCGGGGAGCTGTTTTTT. Translation: CASTGTGETNTGELFF. The V and J genes are TRBV5-1 and TRBJ2-2; 10 bases align to TRBD1. This CDR3 is 16 amino acids long. J was trimmed by 2 bases and V by 6 bases; bases with no gene match: 7. The germline V gene has CDR1 SGHRS and CDR2 YFSETQ.

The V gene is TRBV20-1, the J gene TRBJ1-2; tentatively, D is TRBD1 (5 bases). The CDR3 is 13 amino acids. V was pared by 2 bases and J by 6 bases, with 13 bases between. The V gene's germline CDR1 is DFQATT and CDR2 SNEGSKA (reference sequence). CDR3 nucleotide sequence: TGCAGTGCTAGAATAGGCAGGGTTAATGGCTACACCTTC. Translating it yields CSARIGRVNGYTF.

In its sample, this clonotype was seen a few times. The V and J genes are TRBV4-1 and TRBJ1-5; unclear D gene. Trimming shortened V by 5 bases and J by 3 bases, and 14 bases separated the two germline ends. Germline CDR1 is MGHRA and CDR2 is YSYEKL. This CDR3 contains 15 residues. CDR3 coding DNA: TGCGCCAGCAGCGATAGTCCAGGCCTCAATCAGCCCCAGCATTTT. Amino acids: CASSDSPGLNQPQHF.

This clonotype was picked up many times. CDR3 bases: TGTGCCAGCAGTTTTACTAGTACGGTCTACAATGAGCAGTTCTTC. It is translated as CASSFTSTVYNEQFF. The chain links TRBV6-5 to TRBJ2-1; TRBD2 is a possible D gene (5 bases). V was trimmed by 4 bases and J by 3 bases, leaving 13 bases between them. Germline V gene data show CDR1 as MNHEY and CDR2 as SVGAGI. CDR3 length equals 15 residues.

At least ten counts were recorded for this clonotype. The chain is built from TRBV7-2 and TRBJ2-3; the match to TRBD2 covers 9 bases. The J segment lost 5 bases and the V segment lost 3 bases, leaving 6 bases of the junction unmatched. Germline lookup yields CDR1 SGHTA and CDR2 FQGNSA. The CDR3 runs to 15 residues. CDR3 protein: CASSFSSGEGDTQYF. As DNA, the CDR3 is TGTGCCAGCAGCTTTTCTAGCGGGGAGGGAGATACGCAGTATTTT.

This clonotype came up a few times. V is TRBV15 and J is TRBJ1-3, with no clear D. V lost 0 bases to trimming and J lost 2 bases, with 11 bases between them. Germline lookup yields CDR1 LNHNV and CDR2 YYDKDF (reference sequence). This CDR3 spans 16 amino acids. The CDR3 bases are TGTGCCACCAGCAGAGATCGAGTAGCCGCTGGAAACACCATATATTTT. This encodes CATSRDRVAAGNTIYF. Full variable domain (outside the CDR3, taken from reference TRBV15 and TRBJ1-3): DAMVIQNPRYQVTQFGKPVTLSCSQTLNHNVMYWYQQKSSQAPKLLFHYYDKDFNNEADTPDNFQSRRPNTSFCFLDIRSPGLGDTAMYLCATSRDRVAAGNTIYFGEGSWLTVV.

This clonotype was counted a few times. CDR3 DNA: TGTGCCAGCAGCCAAGAAGTTTTCGGGCAGGGACAGCCCCAGCATTTT. Amino acid sequence: CASSQEVFGQGQPQHF. The chain combines TRBV4-2 with TRBJ1-5, with D perhaps TRBD1 (5 bases). This CDR3 has 16 amino acids. From germline, CDR1 is LGHNA and CDR2 YNFKEQ. V dropped 0 bases and J dropped 7 bases, with 16 bases sitting between them.

The CDR3 loop reads CSVAGQGFNQPQHF. The CDR3 region has the DNA TGCAGTGTCGCGGGACAGGGATTCAATCAGCCCCAGCATTTT. The chain is built from TRBV20-1 and TRBJ1-5; 9 bases match TRBD1. V lost 7 bases to trimming and J lost 3 bases; unmatched junction nucleotides: 7. The CDR3 runs 14 residues. The V gene's germline CDR1 is DFQATT and CDR2 SNEGSKA (reference sequence).

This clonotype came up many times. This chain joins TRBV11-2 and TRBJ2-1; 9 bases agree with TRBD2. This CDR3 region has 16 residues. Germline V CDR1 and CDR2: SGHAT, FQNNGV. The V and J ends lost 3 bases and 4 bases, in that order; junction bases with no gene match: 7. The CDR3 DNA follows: TGTGCCAGCAGCTTGATCGCTAGCGGGGTTTACAATGAGCAGTTCTTC. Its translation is CASSLIASGVYNEQFF.

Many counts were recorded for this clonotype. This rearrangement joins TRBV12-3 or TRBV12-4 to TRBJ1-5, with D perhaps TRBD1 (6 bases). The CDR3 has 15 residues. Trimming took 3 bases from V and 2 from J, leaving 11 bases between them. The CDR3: CASSLGASGNQPQHF. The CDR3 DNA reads TGTGCCAGCAGTTTGGGGGCGAGCGGCAATCAGCCCCAGCATTTT.

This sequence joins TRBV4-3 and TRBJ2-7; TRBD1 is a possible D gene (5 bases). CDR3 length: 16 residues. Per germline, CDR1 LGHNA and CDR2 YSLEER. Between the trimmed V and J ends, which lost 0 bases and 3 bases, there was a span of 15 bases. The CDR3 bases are TGCGCCAGCAGCCAAGACCGTTCCCAGGGTTACTACGAGCAGTACTTC. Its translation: CASSQDRSQGYYEQYF.

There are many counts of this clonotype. CDR3 in DNA: TGTGCCAGCATGTGGACTAGCTCTGGAAACACCATATATTTT. Residues: CASMWTSSGNTIYF. The V call is TRBV2, the J call TRBJ1-3; D call uncertain. The CDR3 is 14 residues long. Germline V lookup: CDR1 SNHLY, CDR2 FYNNEI. The V and J ends lost 7 bases and 0 bases respectively, with 10 bases between them.

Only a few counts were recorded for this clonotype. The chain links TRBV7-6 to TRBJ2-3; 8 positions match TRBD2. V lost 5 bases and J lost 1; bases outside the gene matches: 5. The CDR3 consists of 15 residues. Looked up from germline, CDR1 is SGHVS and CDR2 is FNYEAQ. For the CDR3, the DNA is TGTGCCAGCAGCCCCAACGGGGGGGGCACAGATACGCAGTATTTT. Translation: CASSPNGGGTDTQYF.

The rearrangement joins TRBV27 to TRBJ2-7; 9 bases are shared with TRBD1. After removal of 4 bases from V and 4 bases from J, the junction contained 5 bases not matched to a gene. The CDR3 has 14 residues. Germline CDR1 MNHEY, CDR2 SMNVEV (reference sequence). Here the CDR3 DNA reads TGTGCCAGCAGTTGGGGGACAGGGTCTTACGAGCAGTACTTC. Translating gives CASSWGTGSYEQYF.

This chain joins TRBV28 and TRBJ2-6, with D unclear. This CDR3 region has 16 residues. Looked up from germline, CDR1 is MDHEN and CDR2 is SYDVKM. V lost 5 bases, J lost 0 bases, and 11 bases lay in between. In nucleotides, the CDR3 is TGTGCCAGCAGTGTAGACTTCCTCTCTGGGGCCAACGTCCTGACTTTC. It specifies CASSVDFLSGANVLTF.

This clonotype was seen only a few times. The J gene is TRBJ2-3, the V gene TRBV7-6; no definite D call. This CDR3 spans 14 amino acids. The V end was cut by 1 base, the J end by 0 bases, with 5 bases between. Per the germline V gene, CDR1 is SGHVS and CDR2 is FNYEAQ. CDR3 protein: CASSLDASTDTQYF. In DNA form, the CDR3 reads TGTGCCAGCAGCTTAGACGCAAGCACAGATACGCAGTATTTT.

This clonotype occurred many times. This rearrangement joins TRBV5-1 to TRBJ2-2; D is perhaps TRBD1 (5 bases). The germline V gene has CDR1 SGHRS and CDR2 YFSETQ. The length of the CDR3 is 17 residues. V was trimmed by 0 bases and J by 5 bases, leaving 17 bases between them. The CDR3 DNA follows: TGCGCCAGCAGCTTGGCCTTTAGGCCAGGGCGAACCGGGGAGCTGTTTTTT. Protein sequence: CASSLAFRPGRTGELFF.

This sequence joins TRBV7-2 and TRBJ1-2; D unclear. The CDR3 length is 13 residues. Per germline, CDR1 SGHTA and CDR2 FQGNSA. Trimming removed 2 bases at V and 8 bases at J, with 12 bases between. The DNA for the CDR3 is TGTGCCAGCAGCTTATCGCAGAAAAGGGGCTACACCTTC. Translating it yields CASSLSQKRGYTF.

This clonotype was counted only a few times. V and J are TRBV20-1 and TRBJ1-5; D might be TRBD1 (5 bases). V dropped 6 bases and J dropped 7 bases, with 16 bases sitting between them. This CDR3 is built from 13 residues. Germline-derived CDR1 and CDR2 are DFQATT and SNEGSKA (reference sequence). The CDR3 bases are TGCAGTGCCCCCCGGGGCAGAGGACAGCCCCAGCATTTT. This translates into CSAPRGRGQPQHF.

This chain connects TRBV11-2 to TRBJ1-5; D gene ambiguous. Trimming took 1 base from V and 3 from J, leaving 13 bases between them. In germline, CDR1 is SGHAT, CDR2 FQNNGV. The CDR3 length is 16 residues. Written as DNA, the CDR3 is TGTGCCAGCAGCTTAGGGACTGTCGCCTCCAATCAGCCCCAGCATTTT. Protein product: CASSLGTVASNQPQHF. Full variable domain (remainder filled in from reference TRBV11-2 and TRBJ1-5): EAGVAQSPRYKIIEKRQSVAFWCNPISGHATLYWYQQILGQGPKLLIQFQNNGVVDDSQLPKDRFSAERLKGVDSTLKIQPAKLEDSAVYLCASSLGTVASNQPQHFGDGTRLSIL.

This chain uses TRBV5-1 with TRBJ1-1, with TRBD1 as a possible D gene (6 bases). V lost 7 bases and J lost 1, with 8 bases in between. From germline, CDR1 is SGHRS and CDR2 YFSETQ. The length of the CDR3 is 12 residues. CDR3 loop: CASGQRNTEAFF. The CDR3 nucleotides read TGCGCCAGCGGACAGCGGAACACTGAAGCTTTCTTT. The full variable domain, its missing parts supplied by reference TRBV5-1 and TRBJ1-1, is KAGVTQTPRYLIKTRGQQVTLSCSPISGHRSVSWYQQTPGQGLQFLFEYFSETQRNKGNFPGRFSGRQFSNSRSEMNVSTLELGDSALYLCASGQRNTEAFFGQGTRLTVV.

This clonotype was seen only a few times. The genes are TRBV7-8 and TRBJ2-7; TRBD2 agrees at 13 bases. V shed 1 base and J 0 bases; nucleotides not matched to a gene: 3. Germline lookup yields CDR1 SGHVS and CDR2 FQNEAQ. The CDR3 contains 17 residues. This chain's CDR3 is CASSLGGLAGLSYEQYF. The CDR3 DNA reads TGTGCCAGCAGCTTAGGGGGACTAGCGGGGCTCTCCTACGAGCAGTACTTC.

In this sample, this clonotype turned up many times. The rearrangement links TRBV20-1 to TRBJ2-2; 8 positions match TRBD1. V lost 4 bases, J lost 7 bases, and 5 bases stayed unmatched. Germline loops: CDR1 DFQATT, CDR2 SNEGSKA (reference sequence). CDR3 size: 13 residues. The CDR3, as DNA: TGCAGTGCTATGGGACAGGTTGTCGGGGAGCTGTTTTTT. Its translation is CSAMGQVVGELFF.